This T cell receptor beta chain was recorded in a study of patients and donors after allogeneic stem cell transplantation (dated by TCRdb to about 2020). Details on this clonotype: Its specific antigen is unknown. One base away there is no much larger clone; base qualities are not given.

Library preparation employed RT-PCR. The sequencing machine was a NextSeq 550. TCRdb ran its own pipeline on the public reads, namely fastp trimming at Q25 and MiXCR clone calling, and kept in-frame beta chains. A single entry per CDR3 protein holds the most common genes and DNA from its merged rows. This sample lists 1,000 to 1,500 distinct CDR3 sequences; 30% to 45% were detected once. Of the sample, 34% is held by the ten largest clones. Trimming costs V 1 base and J 5 bases, and their ends lie 5 bases apart. CDR1 and CDR2 are read off the germline V gene as MDHEN and SYDVKM. The CDR3, cysteine through phenylalanine, is 12 amino acids long. Left in the record is the CDR3 DNA by itself, 36 bases read in frame from the first base.

This chain joins TRBV28 to TRBJ1-1; the D gene is unclear. This TCR was recovered from a human donor who was either an allogeneic HSCT recipient or a stem cell or donor lymphocyte infusion donor (not recorded which). It is not recorded whose cells these are; they may come from a transplant donor. The sample taken for sequencing was blood, either unsorted or a sorted T cell fraction (not recorded which). The CDR3 in this case is CASSLYRTEAFF. The nucleotide sequence reads as follows: TGTGCCAGCAGTTTATATCGAACTGAAGCTTTCTTT.